These 27 T cell receptor beta chains originate from one sample sequenced in a study of cytomegalovirus exposure and HLA in healthy donors. The study ran its PCR with 60 Vbeta and 13 Jbeta primers. Assay: immunoSEQ multiplex PCR; the TCRdb copy retains only in-frame clones and omits some. This sample yields 150,000 to 200,000 clones, of which about 75% are seen a single time; roughly 7.6% belongs to the top ten. The sequencing sample was made of PBMCs. These receptor sequences come from a woman aged 40 to 49 in good health and CMV-seropositive.

The chain couples TRBV7-9 to TRBJ2-3, with 9 bases matching TRBD2. The CDR3 consists of 15 residues. The junction had 5 bases not matched to a gene; V was cut back by 1 base and J by 6 bases. Germline CDR1 and CDR2: SEHNR and FQNEAQ (reference sequence). CDR3 in DNA: TGTGCCAGCAGCTTAGTGGCTAGCGGGATGGATACGCAGTATTTT. It encodes CASSLVASGMDTQYF.

J is TRBJ1-5 and V is TRBV30; perhaps TRBD1 as D (5 bases). Per germline, CDR1 GTSNPN and CDR2 SVGIG (reference sequence). The ends were cut back, 0 bases at V and 5 bases at J, with 11 bases in the middle. This CDR3 comprises 14 residues. CDR3 coding DNA: TGTGCCTGGAGTGTAATCGGGGGGGATCAGCCCCAGCATTTT. It specifies CAWSVIGGDQPQHF.

The chain couples TRBV6-5 to TRBJ1-2; D is unclear. Germline V CDR1 and CDR2: MNHEY, SVGAGI. The V end lost 4 bases, the J end lost 10 bases, and 13 bases lay between the germline ends. CDR3 length equals 12 residues. The CDR3 DNA reads as TGTGCCAGCAGTTCCGCCGGCGGCTCCTACACCTTC. It translates to CASSSAGGSYTF.

The rearrangement joins TRBV28 to TRBJ2-5, with TRBD2 matching 9 bases. The better agreement between TRBJ2-7 and the DNA end casts doubt on the J call. CDR1 and CDR2 (germline): MDHEN, SYDVKM. The CDR3 has 15 residues. The CDR3 protein is CASSLSASGAYEQYF. The CDR3 DNA is TGTGCCAGCAGTTTATCGGCTAGCGGGGCCTACGAGCAGTACTTC.

The rearrangement links TRBV7-3 to TRBJ2-1; TRBD2 matches at 14 bases. The V gene's germline CDR1 is SGHTA and CDR2 FQGTGA. The CDR3 runs 17 residues. The J segment lost 7 bases and the V segment lost 4 bases, leaving 9 bases of the junction unmatched. CDR3 bases: TGTGCCAGCAGCTCAGTGGCCGGGACTAGCGGGAGTAATGAGCAGTTCTTC. Its protein product is CASSSVAGTSGSNEQFF.

The rearrangement joins TRBV28 to TRBJ2-5; 8 positions agree with TRBD1. Trimming cost V 2 bases and J 1 base; bases outside gene matches: 12. Germline V gives CDR1 MDHEN, CDR2 SYDVKM. The CDR3 runs to 18 residues. The CDR3 DNA reads as TGTGCCAGCAGTTTAACATTGGACAGGGATTATCCCCAAGAGACCCAGTACTTC. Its protein product is CASSLTLDRDYPQETQYF.

This clone has a handful of counts. This rearrangement joins TRBV28 to TRBJ1-5; the match to TRBD1 covers 7 bases. CDR1 and CDR2 (germline): MDHEN, SYDVKM. This CDR3 is built from 14 residues. With 6 bases clipped from V and 3 bases from J, the junction kept 5 bases outside the gene matches. The CDR3 region has the DNA TGTGCCAGCAGGGCCGACAGGGTCAATCAGCCCCAGCATTTT. Its translation is CASRADRVNQPQHF. The full variable domain, in which reference TRBV28 and TRBJ1-5 provide the parts outside the CDR3, is DVKVTQSSRYLVKRTGEKVFLECVQDMDHENMFWYRQDPGLGLRLIYFSYDVKMKEKGDIPEGYSVSREKKERFSLILESASTNQTSMYLCASRADRVNQPQHFGDGTRLSIL.

The chain couples TRBV18 to TRBJ2-7; tentatively, D is TRBD2 (6 bases). Germline-derived CDR1 and CDR2 are KGHSH and LQKENI. This CDR3 is built from 14 residues. The V end lost 3 bases, the J end lost 6 bases, and 15 bases lay between the germline ends. The DNA of the CDR3 is TGTGCCAGCTCACCGGAGGGCCGAGGAAGCGAGCAGTACTTC. Protein product: CASSPEGRGSEQYF.

The rearrangement uses TRBV4-1 and TRBJ2-5; 10 bases match TRBD2. V lost 0 bases, J lost 1 base, and 5 bases stayed unmatched. There are 17 residues in the CDR3. Germline V gene lookup returns CDR1 MGHRA and CDR2 YSYEKL. In nucleotides, the CDR3 is TGCGCCAGCAGCCAAGAATTCGGGACTAGCGCCCAAGAGACCCAGTACTTC. Amino acids: CASSQEFGTSAQETQYF.

The rearrangement uses TRBV10-3 and TRBJ2-1, with TRBD1 identical over 7 bases. The length of the CDR3 is 14 residues. V was clipped by 6 bases and J by 4 bases; unmatched bases: 6. Germline V gene sequence: CDR1 ENHRY, CDR2 SYGVKD. Here the CDR3 reads CAISSGQDYNEQFF. The DNA for the CDR3 is TGTGCCATCAGCTCTGGACAGGATTACAATGAGCAGTTCTTC.

This sequence joins TRBV13 and TRBJ1-5; TRBD1 aligns across 7 bases. The CDR3 is made up of 14 amino acids. V shed 5 bases and J 5 bases; nucleotides not matched to a gene: 6. The germline CDR1 and CDR2 sequences are PRHDT and FYEKMQ (reference sequence). CDR3 region: CASSRRDSHQPQHF. The CDR3 bases are TGTGCCAGCAGCCGCCGGGACAGTCATCAGCCCCAGCATTTT.

This chain connects TRBV10-2 to TRBJ1-1; no clear D gene. Trimming stripped 4 bases from V and 1 base from J, with 7 bases between. The CDR3 sequence is 13 residues long. CDR1 is WSHSY and CDR2 is SAAADI in the germline V gene. CDR3 loop: CASSGLKNTEAFF. The CDR3 bases are TGCGCCAGCAGTGGACTAAAGAACACTGAAGCTTTCTTT.

A note on this clone: At one end, the junction sequence differs from germline, possibly due to a read error. This chain links TRBV10-2 with TRBJ2-1; TRBD2 agrees at 9 bases. Germline V CDR1 and CDR2: WSHSY, SAAADI. The CDR3 has 16 amino acids. CDR3 sequence: CASREYLAGLYNEQFF. The CDR3 DNA reads as TGCGCCAGCAGGGAGTATCTAGCGGGACTCTACAATGAGCAGTTCTTC.

The rearrangement uses TRBV5-1 and TRBJ2-7; the match to TRBD1 covers 8 bases. The germline CDR1 and CDR2 sequences are SGHRS and YFSETQ. V was pared by 4 bases and J by 2 bases, with 8 bases of the junction left unmatched. CDR3 length: 15 amino acids. The CDR3 spells CASSPGQVGAYEQYF. The CDR3 coding sequence is TGCGCCAGCAGCCCGGGACAGGTAGGGGCCTACGAGCAGTACTTC.

CDR3 sequence reads: CASSSSRGSETEAFF. DNA of the CDR3: TGCGCCAGCAGCTCGTCCAGGGGGAGCGAAACTGAAGCTTTCTTT. The chain has TRBV5-1 and TRBJ1-1; 7 bases fit TRBD1. CDR3 size: 15 residues. Trimming took 3 bases from V and 5 from J; bases not matched to a gene: 10. The V gene's germline CDR1 is SGHRS and CDR2 YFSETQ.

This rearrangement joins TRBV18 to TRBJ1-2; 9 bases are shared with TRBD1. V was pared by 4 bases and J by 4 bases, with 10 bases of the junction left unmatched. The CDR3 loop spans 16 amino acids. Germline V gene lookup returns CDR1 KGHSH and CDR2 LQKENI. The CDR3 loop reads CASSQSTGGQGYGYTF. The CDR3, as DNA: TGTGCCAGCTCACAGTCAACAGGGGGCCAAGGCTATGGCTACACCTTC.

The rearrangement joins TRBV28 to TRBJ2-2; possible D gene TRBD2, 5 bases. The V end lost 11 bases, the J end lost 6 bases, and 7 bases lay between the germline ends. Germline-derived CDR1 and CDR2 are MDHEN and SYDVKM. The CDR3 has 10 residues. The CDR3 nucleotides read TGTGCCTCCGGGGCCGGGGAGCTGTTTTTT. This codes for CASGAGELFF.

The genes are TRBV11-2 and TRBJ1-2; D gene uncertain. V lost 1 base, J lost 8 bases, and 14 bases lay in between. This CDR3 is built from 14 residues. Germline CDR1 reads SGHAT; CDR2 reads FQNNGV. Here the CDR3 reads CASSLGSEAGGYTF. DNA for the CDR3: TGTGCCAGCAGCTTAGGTTCGGAGGCGGGAGGCTACACCTTC.

This clone showed up just a few times. This sequence joins TRBV4-3 and TRBJ2-1; D possibly corresponds to TRBD1 (7 bases). The CDR3 is 17 residues long. Germline-derived CDR1 and CDR2 are LGHNA and YSLEER. Trimming cost V 3 bases and J 7 bases, with 22 bases left between them. Written as DNA, the CDR3 is TGCGCCAGCAGCCAGGGACCTGTTCGGGACAGCGGGAATGAGCAGTTCTTC. Translation gives CASSQGPVRDSGNEQFF.

V gene TRBV6-5 combines with J gene TRBJ1-2; D is possibly TRBD1 (5 bases). Trimming left V 4 bases short and J 3 bases short, with 15 bases between. The V gene's germline CDR1 is MNHEY and CDR2 SVGAGI. There are 15 residues in the CDR3. The CDR3 sequence: CASSLQAPRDYGYTF. CDR3 bases: TGTGCCAGCAGTTTACAGGCCCCCAGGGACTATGGCTACACCTTC.

The genes are TRBV27 and TRBJ2-3, with a possible D match to TRBD1 (5 bases). CDR3 length: 13 amino acids. V was clipped by 2 bases and J by 4 bases, with 7 bases between them. Germline CDR1 reads MNHEY; CDR2 reads SMNVEV (reference sequence). The CDR3: CASSLDSADTQYF. The CDR3 DNA reads as TGTGCCAGCAGTTTAGACAGTGCAGATACGCAGTATTTT.

The rearrangement uses TRBV28 and TRBJ2-1, with a tentative D call TRBD1 (6 bases). This CDR3 is 15 amino acids long. Trimming shortened V by 6 bases and J by 2 bases, and 14 bases separated the two germline ends. Germline V gives CDR1 MDHEN, CDR2 SYDVKM. The CDR3 protein is CASSRGGSAYNEQFF. As DNA, the CDR3 is TGTGCCAGCAGCCGAGGGGGTAGTGCCTACAATGAGCAGTTCTTC.

The gene calls are TRBV7-6 and TRBJ2-1; possible D gene TRBD2, 5 bases. CDR1 and CDR2 (germline): SGHVS, FNYEAQ. The CDR3 runs 13 residues. Trimming shortened V by 0 bases and J by 7 bases, and 7 bases separated the two germline ends. The CDR3 is CASSLAPGNEQFF. DNA for the CDR3: TGTGCCAGCAGCTTAGCGCCGGGGAATGAGCAGTTCTTC.

V gene TRBV5-6 combines with J gene TRBJ2-7, with 7 bases fitting TRBD2. Per the germline V gene, CDR1 is SGHDT and CDR2 is YYEEEE. The length of the CDR3 is 16 residues. J was trimmed by 3 bases and V by 0 bases; bases with no gene match: 9. In nucleotides, the CDR3 is TGTGCCAGCAGCTTGGGGCGGGGAGGGGACCTCTACGAGCAGTACTTC. Protein product: CASSLGRGGDLYEQYF.

J is TRBJ2-5 and V is TRBV9; tentative D call: TRBD2 (6 bases). The length of the CDR3 is 14 residues. Germline CDR1 SGDLS, CDR2 YYNGEE. Trimming stripped 4 bases from V and 1 base from J, with 11 bases between. The DNA of the CDR3 is TGTGCCAGCAGCAAGCCGGGAGCCCAAGAGACCCAGTACTTC. It translates to CASSKPGAQETQYF. The whole variable domain, remainder taken from reference TRBV9 and TRBJ2-5, is DSGVTQTPKHLITATGQRVTLRCSPRSGDLSVYWYQQSLDQGLQFLIQYYNGEERAKGNILERFSAQQFPDLHSELNLSSLELGDSALYFCASSKPGAQETQYFGPGTRLLVL.

This clone was seen a few times. V is TRBV7-9 and J is TRBJ1-2, with D possibly being TRBD1 (5 bases). Trimming left V 2 bases short and J 8 bases short, with 15 bases between. Germline CDR1 SEHNR, CDR2 FQNEAQ (reference sequence). This CDR3 comprises 14 residues. The CDR3 DNA follows: TGTGCCAGCAGCTTACCCCCAGGGAATCAAGGCTACACCTTC. It is translated as CASSLPPGNQGYTF.

This clone appeared a single time. This sequence joins TRBV13 and TRBJ2-5, with 10 bases that match TRBD2. CDR1 is PRHDT and CDR2 is FYEKMQ in the germline V gene (reference sequence). This CDR3 has 16 amino acids. V trimming: 0 bases; J trimming: 1 base; junction bases outside the gene matches: 2. CDR3 sequence (DNA): TGTGCCAGCAGCTTAGGGATAGCGGGAGGCCAAGAGACCCAGTACTTC. It encodes CASSLGIAGGQETQYF.